What follows describes a single TCR beta chain. This sample was included in a study of blood T cell repertoires in COVID-19. Study at large: Sample material is recorded as cDNA or gDNA derived from T cells, B-cell-depleted T cells, or PBMCs.

Libraries were prepared by immunoSEQ multiplex PCR; TCRdb keeps only in-frame clonotypes and omits some of them. Here the sample spans 200,000 or so clones, about 85% being singletons. Trimming cost V 5 bases and J 6 bases; bases outside gene matches: 12. CDR1 SGHRS and CDR2 YFSETQ come from the germline V gene. The CDR3 extends over 16 amino acids. The sample taken for sequencing was peripheral blood. The J gene is TRBJ2-1, the V gene TRBV5-1, with 9 nucleotides matching TRBD2. This sequence originates from a human donor in a cohort sampled during active COVID-19. The CDR3 spells CASRGGSETSGNEQFF. The CDR3 DNA sequence: TGCGCCAGCAGGGGGGGAAGTGAGACTAGCGGCAATGAGCAGTTCTTC.